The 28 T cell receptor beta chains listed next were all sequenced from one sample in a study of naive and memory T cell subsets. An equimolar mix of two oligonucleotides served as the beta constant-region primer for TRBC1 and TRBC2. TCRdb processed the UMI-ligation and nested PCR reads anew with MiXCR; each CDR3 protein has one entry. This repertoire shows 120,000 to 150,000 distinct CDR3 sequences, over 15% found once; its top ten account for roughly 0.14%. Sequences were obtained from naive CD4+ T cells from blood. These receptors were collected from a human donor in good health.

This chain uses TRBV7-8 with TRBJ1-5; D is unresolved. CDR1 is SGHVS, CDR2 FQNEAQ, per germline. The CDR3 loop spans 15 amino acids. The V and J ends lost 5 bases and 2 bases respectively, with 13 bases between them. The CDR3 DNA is TGTGCCAGCAGCACTAGGATGGCGGGCAATCAGCCCCAGCATTTT. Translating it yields CASSTRMAGNQPQHF. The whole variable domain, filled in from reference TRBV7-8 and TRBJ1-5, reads GAGVSQSPRYKVAKRGQDVALRCDPISGHVSLFWYQQALGQGPEFLTYFQNEAQLDKSGLPSDRFFAERPEGSVSTLKIQRTQQEDSAVYLCASSTRMAGNQPQHFGDGTRLSIL.

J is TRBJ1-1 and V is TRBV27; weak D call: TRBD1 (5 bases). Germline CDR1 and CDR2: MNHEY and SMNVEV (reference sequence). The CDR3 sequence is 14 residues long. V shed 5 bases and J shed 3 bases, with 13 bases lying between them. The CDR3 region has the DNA TGTGCCAGCAGTCAAAACACAGGACACACTGAAGCTTTCTTT. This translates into CASSQNTGHTEAFF.

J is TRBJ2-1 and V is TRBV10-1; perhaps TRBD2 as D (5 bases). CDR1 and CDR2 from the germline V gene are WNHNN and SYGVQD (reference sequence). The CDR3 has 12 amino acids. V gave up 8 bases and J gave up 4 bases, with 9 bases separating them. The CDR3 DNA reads TGCGCCAGCCTGGACTCATACAATGAGCAGTTCTTC. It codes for CASLDSYNEQFF.

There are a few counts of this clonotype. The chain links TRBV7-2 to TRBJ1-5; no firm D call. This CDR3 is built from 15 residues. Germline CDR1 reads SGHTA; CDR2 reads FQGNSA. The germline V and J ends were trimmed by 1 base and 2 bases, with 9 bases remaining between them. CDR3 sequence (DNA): TGTGCCAGCAGCTTAGTTGGCGCCGGCAATCAGCCCCAGCATTTT. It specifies CASSLVGAGNQPQHF.

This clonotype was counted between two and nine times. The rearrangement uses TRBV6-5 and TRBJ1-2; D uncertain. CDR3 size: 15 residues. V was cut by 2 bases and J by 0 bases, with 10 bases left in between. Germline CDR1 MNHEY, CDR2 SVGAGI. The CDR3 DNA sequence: TGTGCCAGCAGTTACAGGAGTCCGCCTAACTATGGCTACACCTTC. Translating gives CASSYRSPPNYGYTF.

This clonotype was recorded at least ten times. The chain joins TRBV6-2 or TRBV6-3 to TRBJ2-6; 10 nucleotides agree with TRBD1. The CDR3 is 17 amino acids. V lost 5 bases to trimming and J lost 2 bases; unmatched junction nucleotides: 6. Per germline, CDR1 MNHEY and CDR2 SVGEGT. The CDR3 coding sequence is TGTGCCAGCAGTCCGGACAGGGGGGAAGCTGGGGCCAACGTCCTGACTTTC. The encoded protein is CASSPDRGEAGANVLTF.

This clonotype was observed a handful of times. In DNA form, the CDR3 reads TGTGCCAGCAGCCAAGGGGCAGTCTCCTACGAGCAGTACTTC. It codes for CASSQGAVSYEQYF. V and J are TRBV3-1 and TRBJ2-7; D is uncertain. This CDR3 comprises 14 residues. The germline V gene encodes CDR1 LGHDT and CDR2 YNNKEL (reference sequence). Trimming left V 1 base short and J 0 bases short, with 7 bases between.

CDR3 nucleotide sequence: TGTGCCAGCAGCTTAGTCATCTCTGGGGCCAACGTCCTGACTTTC. It encodes CASSLVISGANVLTF. The chain joins TRBV11-2 to TRBJ2-6; no clear D gene. Germline loops: CDR1 SGHAT, CDR2 FQNNGV. The CDR3 totals 15 residues. The V and J ends lost 1 base and 0 bases respectively, with 4 bases between them. Variable domain in full (rest from reference TRBV11-2 and TRBJ2-6): EAGVAQSPRYKIIEKRQSVAFWCNPISGHATLYWYQQILGQGPKLLIQFQNNGVVDDSQLPKDRFSAERLKGVDSTLKIQPAKLEDSAVYLCASSLVISGANVLTFGAGSRLTVL.

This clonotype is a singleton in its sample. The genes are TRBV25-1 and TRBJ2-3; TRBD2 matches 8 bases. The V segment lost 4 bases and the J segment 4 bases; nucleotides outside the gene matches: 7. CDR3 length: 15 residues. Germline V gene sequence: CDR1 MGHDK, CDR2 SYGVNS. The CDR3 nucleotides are TGTGCCAGCAGTGCAGGAGCGGGAGAGTCAGATACGCAGTATTTT. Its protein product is CASSAGAGESDTQYF.

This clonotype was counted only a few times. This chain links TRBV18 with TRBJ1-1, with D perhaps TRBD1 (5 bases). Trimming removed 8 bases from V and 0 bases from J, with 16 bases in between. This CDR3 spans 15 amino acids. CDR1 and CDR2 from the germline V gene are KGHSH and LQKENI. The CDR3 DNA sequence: TGTGCCAGCGGGGCGACAGAAGCGATGAACACTGAAGCTTTCTTT. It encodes CASGATEAMNTEAFF.

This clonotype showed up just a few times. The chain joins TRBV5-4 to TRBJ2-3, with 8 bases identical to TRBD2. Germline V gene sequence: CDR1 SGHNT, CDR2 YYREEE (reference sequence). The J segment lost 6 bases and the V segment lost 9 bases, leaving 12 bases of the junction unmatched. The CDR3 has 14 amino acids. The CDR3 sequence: CATTGGGSRDTQYF. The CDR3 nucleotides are TGTGCCACAACGGGAGGGGGGTCTCGGGATACGCAGTATTTT.

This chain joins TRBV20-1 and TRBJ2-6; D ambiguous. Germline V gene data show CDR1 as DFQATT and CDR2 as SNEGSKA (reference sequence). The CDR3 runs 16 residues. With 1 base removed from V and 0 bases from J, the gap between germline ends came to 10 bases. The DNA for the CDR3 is TGCAGTGCTAGAGCTAAGACTTACTCTGGGGCCAACGTCCTGACTTTC. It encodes CSARAKTYSGANVLTF.

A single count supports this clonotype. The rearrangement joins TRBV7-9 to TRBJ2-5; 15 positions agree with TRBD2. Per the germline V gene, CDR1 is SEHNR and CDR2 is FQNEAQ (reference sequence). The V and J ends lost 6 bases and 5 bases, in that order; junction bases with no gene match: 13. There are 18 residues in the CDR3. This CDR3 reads CASSFQRTSGREWETQYF. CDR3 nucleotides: TGTGCCAGCAGTTTCCAAAGGACTAGCGGGAGGGAGTGGGAGACCCAGTACTTC. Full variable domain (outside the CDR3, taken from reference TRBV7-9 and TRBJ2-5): DTGVSQNPRHKITKRGQNVTFRCDPISEHNRLYWYRQTLGQGPEFLTYFQNEAQLEKSRLLSDRFSAERPKGSFSTLEIQRTEQGDSAMYLCASSFQRTSGREWETQYFGPGTRLLVL.

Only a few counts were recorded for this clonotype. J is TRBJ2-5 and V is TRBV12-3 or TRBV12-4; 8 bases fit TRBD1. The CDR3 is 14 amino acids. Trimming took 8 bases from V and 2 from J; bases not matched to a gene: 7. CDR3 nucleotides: TGTGCCAGCGCGCCGGGACAGGCACAAGAGACCCAGTACTTC. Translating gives CASAPGQAQETQYF.

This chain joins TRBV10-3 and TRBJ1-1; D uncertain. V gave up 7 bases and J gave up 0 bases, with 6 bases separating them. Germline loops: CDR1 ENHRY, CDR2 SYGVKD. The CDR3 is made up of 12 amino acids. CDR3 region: CAIMGMNTEAFF. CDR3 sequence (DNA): TGTGCCATCATGGGTATGAACACTGAAGCTTTCTTT.

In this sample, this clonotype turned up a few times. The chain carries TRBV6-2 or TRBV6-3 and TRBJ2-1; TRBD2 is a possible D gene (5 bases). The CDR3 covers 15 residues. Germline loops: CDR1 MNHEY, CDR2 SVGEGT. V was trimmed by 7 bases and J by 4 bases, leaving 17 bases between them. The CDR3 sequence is CASNRRETQYNEQFF. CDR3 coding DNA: TGTGCCAGCAACCGAAGGGAGACCCAATACAATGAGCAGTTCTTC.

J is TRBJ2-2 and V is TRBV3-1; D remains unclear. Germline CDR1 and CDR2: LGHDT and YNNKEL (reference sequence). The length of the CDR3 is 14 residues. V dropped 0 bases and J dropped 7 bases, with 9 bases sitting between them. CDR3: CASSQDWRDGELFF. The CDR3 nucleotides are TGTGCCAGCAGCCAAGATTGGAGAGACGGGGAGCTGTTTTTT. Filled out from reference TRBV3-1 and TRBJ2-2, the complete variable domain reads DTAVSQTPKYLVTQMGNDKSIKCEQNLGHDTMYWYKQDSKKFLKIMFSYNNKELIINETVPNRFSPKSPDKAHLNLHINSLELGDSAVYFCASSQDWRDGELFFGEGSRLTVL.

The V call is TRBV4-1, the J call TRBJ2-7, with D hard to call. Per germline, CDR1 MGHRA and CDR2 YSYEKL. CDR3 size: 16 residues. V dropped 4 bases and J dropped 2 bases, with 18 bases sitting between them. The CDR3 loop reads CASSLRSLDPAYEQYF. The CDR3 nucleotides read TGCGCCAGCAGCCTCAGATCCCTGGACCCAGCCTACGAGCAGTACTTC.

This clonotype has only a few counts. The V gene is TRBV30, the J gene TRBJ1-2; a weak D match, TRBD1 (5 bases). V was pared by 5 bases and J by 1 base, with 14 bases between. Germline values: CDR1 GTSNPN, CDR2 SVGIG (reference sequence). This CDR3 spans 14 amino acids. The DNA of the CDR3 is TGTGCCTGGTACGGGGCCGGTCTTAACTATGGCTACACCTTC. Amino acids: CAWYGAGLNYGYTF.

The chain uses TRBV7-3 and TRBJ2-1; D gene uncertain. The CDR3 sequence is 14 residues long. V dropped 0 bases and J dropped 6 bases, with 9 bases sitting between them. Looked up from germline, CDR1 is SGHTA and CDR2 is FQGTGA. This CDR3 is CASSLTRQSNEQFF. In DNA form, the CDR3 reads TGTGCCAGCAGCTTAACCAGGCAGAGCAATGAGCAGTTCTTC.

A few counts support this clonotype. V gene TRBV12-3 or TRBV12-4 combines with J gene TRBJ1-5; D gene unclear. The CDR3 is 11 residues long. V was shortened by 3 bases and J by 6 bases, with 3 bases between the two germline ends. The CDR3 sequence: CASSLSQPQHF. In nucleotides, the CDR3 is TGTGCCAGCAGTTTGAGTCAGCCCCAGCATTTT.

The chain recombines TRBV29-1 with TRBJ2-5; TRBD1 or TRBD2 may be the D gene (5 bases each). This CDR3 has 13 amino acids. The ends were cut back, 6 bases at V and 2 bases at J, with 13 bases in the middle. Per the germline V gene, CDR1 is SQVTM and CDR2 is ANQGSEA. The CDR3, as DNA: TGCAGCGTCCTCCGAGGGGCACAAGAGACCCAGTACTTC. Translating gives CSVLRGAQETQYF.

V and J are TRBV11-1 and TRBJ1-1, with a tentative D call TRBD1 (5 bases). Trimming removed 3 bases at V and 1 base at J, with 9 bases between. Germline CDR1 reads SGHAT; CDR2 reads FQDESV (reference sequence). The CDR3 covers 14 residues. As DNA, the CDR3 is TGTGCCAGCAGCTTTCAGGGATGGAACACTGAAGCTTTCTTT. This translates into CASSFQGWNTEAFF.

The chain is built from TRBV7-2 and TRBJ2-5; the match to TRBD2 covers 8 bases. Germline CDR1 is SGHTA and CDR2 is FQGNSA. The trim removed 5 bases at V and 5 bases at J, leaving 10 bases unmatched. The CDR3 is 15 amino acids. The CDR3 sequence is CASSPAPGGGETQYF. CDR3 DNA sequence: TGTGCCAGCAGCCCCGCACCGGGAGGGGGGGAGACCCAGTACTTC.

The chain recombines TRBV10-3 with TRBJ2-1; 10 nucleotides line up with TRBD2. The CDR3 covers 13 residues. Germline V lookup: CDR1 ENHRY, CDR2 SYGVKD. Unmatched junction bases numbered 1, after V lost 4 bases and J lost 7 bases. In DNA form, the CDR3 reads TGTGCCATCAGTGGGACTAGCGGTAATGAGCAGTTCTTC. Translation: CAISGTSGNEQFF.

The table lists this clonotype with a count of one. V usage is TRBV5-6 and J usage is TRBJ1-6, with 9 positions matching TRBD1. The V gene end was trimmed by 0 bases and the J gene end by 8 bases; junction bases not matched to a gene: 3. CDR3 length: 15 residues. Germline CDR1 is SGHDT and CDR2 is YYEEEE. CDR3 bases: TGTGCCAGCAGCTTGGGGGACAGGGACGATTCACCCCTCCACTTT. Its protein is CASSLGDRDDSPLHF.

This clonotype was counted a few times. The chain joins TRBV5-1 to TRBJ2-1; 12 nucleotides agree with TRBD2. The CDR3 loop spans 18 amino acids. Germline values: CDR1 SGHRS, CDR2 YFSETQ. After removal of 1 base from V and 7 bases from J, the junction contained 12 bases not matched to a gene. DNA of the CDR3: TGCGCCAGCAGCTTGCTGCGACTAGCGGGAGATCAGGGAAATGAGCAGTTCTTC. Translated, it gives CASSLLRLAGDQGNEQFF.

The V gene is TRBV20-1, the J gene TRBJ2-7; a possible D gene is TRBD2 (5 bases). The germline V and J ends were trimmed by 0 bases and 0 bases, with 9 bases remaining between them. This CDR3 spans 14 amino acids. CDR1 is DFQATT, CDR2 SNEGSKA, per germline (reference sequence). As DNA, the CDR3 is TGCAGTGCTAGAGATCCGGGAATCTCCTACGAGCAGTACTTC. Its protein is CSARDPGISYEQYF.